This T cell receptor beta chain was documented in a study of shared clonotypes between healthy human individuals. Points from the study as a whole: An effect of sequencing depth on clonotype sharing among donors was expected.

Selected positively for CCR7 and CD45RO-negative, naive CD8 cells excluded terminally differentiated effector memory CD45RA+ cells. About this clone: What it binds is not known.

Method: immunoSEQ multiplex PCR; TCRdb's copy keeps in-frame clones and lacks some. The sample holds around 560,000 clones; approximately 96% are singletons and the top ten take approximately 0.11%. Per the germline V gene, CDR1 is SGHRS and CDR2 is YFSETQ. There are 13 residues in the CDR3. The V and J ends lost 4 bases and 6 bases respectively, with 13 bases between them. This chain joins TRBV5-1 and TRBJ1-2; no reliable D call. This clonotype originated in a woman between 25 and 40 years old in good health. The material sequenced was naive CD8+ T cells sorted from blood. CDR3: CASSQFRTDGYTF. DNA for the CDR3: TGCGCCAGCAGCCAATTCAGGACCGATGGCTACACCTTC.